The 15 T cell receptor beta chains below all came from one sample that was sequenced in a study of T cells in Graves' hyperthyroidism and ophthalmopathy. RNA transcripts provided the source from which TCR beta CDR3 regions were amplified. HTBI primers drove first-round RT-PCR of the TCR CDR3. TCRdb re-called the multiplex PCR reads with MiXCR, one entry per CDR3 protein. The data contain about 520,000 distinct CDR3 sequences, around 21% of them singletons. What was sequenced was blood. These receptor sequences come from a man aged 18-30 years with Graves' hyperthyroidism.

Ten or more counts support this clonotype. This chain joins TRBV9 and TRBJ1-1; no clear D gene. Germline loops: CDR1 SGDLS, CDR2 YYNGEE. V shed 1 base and J shed 1 base, with 5 bases lying between them. The CDR3 extends over 13 amino acids. The DNA for the CDR3 is TGTGCCAGCAGCGTATTGGGGAACACTGAAGCTTTCTTT. Translating gives CASSVLGNTEAFF.

In its sample, this clonotype was seen many times. The chain is built from TRBV27 and TRBJ1-2; TRBD1 aligns across 7 bases. V dropped 3 bases and J dropped 3; count of bases not matched to a gene: 1. CDR3 size: 13 residues. CDR1 and CDR2 from the germline V gene are MNHEY and SMNVEV (reference sequence). CDR3 region: CASSLTGHYGYTF. The CDR3 nucleotides are TGTGCCAGCAGTTTGACAGGGCACTATGGCTACACCTTC.

The chain joins TRBV12-3 or TRBV12-4 to TRBJ2-7, with 11 bases fitting TRBD2. The ends lost 1 base at V and 2 bases at J; junction bases unmatched: 1. The CDR3 extends over 15 amino acids. The CDR3 DNA reads as TGTGCCAGCAGTTTAGAACTAGCGGGGGCCTACGAGCAGTACTTC. Residues: CASSLELAGAYEQYF.

There are many counts of this clonotype. J is TRBJ2-7 and V is TRBV2, with 7 bases lining up with TRBD1. V lost 10 bases, J lost 3 bases, and 9 bases stayed unmatched. The germline V gene has CDR1 SNHLY and CDR2 FYNNEI. The CDR3 consists of 13 residues. The CDR3 spells CATSDRTLYEQYF. The CDR3 DNA follows: TGTGCCACTTCGGACAGGACGCTCTACGAGCAGTACTTC.

The chain has TRBV24-1 and TRBJ2-7; D is undetermined. V lost 3 bases, J lost 6 bases, and 5 bases lay in between. The CDR3 extends over 11 amino acids. CDR1 is KGHDR, CDR2 SFDVKD, per germline. The CDR3 bases are TGTGCCACCAGTGATGCAGCCGAGCAGTACTTC. This codes for CATSDAAEQYF.

This clonotype was found many times. V and J are TRBV6-1 and TRBJ1-2; D is uncertain. The CDR3 is made up of 13 amino acids. Germline V gene sequence: CDR1 MNHNS, CDR2 SASEGT. The germline V and J ends were trimmed by 0 bases and 4 bases, with 6 bases remaining between them. As DNA, the CDR3 is TGTGCCAGCAGTGAAGCCGAGATCTATGGCTACACCTTC. This encodes CASSEAEIYGYTF.

The chain joins TRBV12-3 or TRBV12-4 to TRBJ2-7, with 8 bases fitting TRBD1. This CDR3 has 15 amino acids. Trimming removed 4 bases from V and 7 bases from J; junction bases left unmatched: 12. DNA of the CDR3: TGTGCCAGCAGTTCCGACCGACAGGGGCCCAGGGAGCAGTACTTC. It yields the protein CASSSDRQGPREQYF.

Details on this clonotype: A much larger clone lies a single base off, so this may be a read error. The V and J genes are TRBV27 and TRBJ1-2; D may be TRBD1 (5 bases). V lost 5 bases and J 4 bases, leaving 17 bases between the germline ends. CDR3 length: 15 residues. Per germline, CDR1 MNHEY and CDR2 SMNVEV (reference sequence). The CDR3 sequence is CASSLWAGAVYGYTF. CDR3 nucleotide sequence: TGTGCCAGCAGTCTATGGGCCGGGGCGGTCTATGGCTACACCTTC.

This clonotype came up many times. The rearrangement uses TRBV28 and TRBJ1-5, with D unresolved. Trimming stripped 5 bases from V and 11 bases from J, with 13 bases between. Germline CDR1 is MDHEN and CDR2 is SYDVKM. The CDR3 has 12 residues. The CDR3 is CASSPPRGAQHF. The CDR3 DNA is TGTGCCAGCAGTCCCCCTCGTGGAGCCCAGCATTTT.

Ten or more counts support this clonotype. This chain connects TRBV12-3 or TRBV12-4 to TRBJ2-5; D unresolved. The CDR3 is 12 residues long. The V end was cut by 4 bases, the J end by 2 bases, with 5 bases between. DNA of the CDR3: TGTGCCAGCAGTTCGGATCAAGAGACCCAGTACTTC. Amino acids: CASSSDQETQYF.

This clonotype was counted ten times or more. V gene TRBV20-1 combines with J gene TRBJ1-2; D is possibly TRBD1 (5 bases). Deletions cut 1 base from V and 6 bases from J, with 12 bases between. The CDR3 runs 13 residues. Germline CDR1 is DFQATT and CDR2 is SNEGSKA (reference sequence). The CDR3 sequence is CSARVATVDGYTF. In nucleotides, the CDR3 is TGCAGTGCTAGAGTGGCGACAGTAGATGGCTACACCTTC.

The J gene is TRBJ2-2, the V gene TRBV12-3 or TRBV12-4; D gene uncertain. Deletions cut 2 bases from V and 4 bases from J, with 8 bases between. The CDR3 totals 14 residues. For the CDR3, the DNA is TGTGCCAGCAGTTTACCGGTCCCCACCGGGGAGCTGTTTTTT. Encoded protein: CASSLPVPTGELFF.

This clonotype was seen a few times. This chain uses TRBV30 with TRBJ2-3; D uncertain. The germline V gene encodes CDR1 GTSNPN and CDR2 SVGIG (reference sequence). This CDR3 contains 12 residues. The V and J ends lost 0 bases and 6 bases respectively, with 7 bases between them. CDR3 residues: CAWSVDVDTQYF. The CDR3, as DNA: TGTGCCTGGAGTGTGGATGTGGATACGCAGTATTTT. The variable domain in full, completed from reference TRBV30 and TRBJ2-3, reads SQTIHQWPATLVQPVGSPLSLECTVEGTSNPNLYWYRQAAGRGLQLLFYSVGIGQISSEVPQNLSASRPQDRQFILSSKKLLLSDSGFYLCAWSVDVDTQYFGPGTRLTVL.

There are many counts of this clonotype. Sequence at one end of the junction differs from germline and may be a read error. The chain couples TRBV19 to TRBJ2-7, with D perhaps matching TRBD1 (6 bases). Looked up from germline, CDR1 is LNHDA and CDR2 is SQIVND (reference sequence). This CDR3 is 13 amino acids long. The CDR3 nucleotides are TGCGCCAGTAGTCCGACAGGACCCTACGAGCAGTACTTC. Amino acid sequence: CASSPTGPYEQYF.

V gene TRBV14 combines with J gene TRBJ2-7, with D possibly matching TRBD1 (5 bases). Trimming removed 1 base from V and 5 bases from J, with 15 bases in between. The CDR3 has 15 residues. Germline V gene lookup returns CDR1 SGHDN and CDR2 FVKESK. CDR3 amino acids: CASSQGQGRQDEQYF. For the CDR3, the DNA is TGTGCCAGCAGCCAAGGTCAGGGAAGGCAGGACGAGCAGTACTTC.